One and the same sample provided the 17 T cell receptor delta chains below, sequenced in a study of gamma-delta chains in newborns, infants, children. TCRdb applied CATT to the reads for clone calling. The profile shows under 1,500 delta-chain clones, 2.8% of them singletons. Sample: blood. The receptor set was obtained from a child who was a newborn, infant or young child, either healthy, febrile or measles-vaccinated (not recorded which).

This clone is large by share. The gene calls are TRDV1 and TRDJ1; 9 nucleotides match TRDD3. This CDR3 contains 18 residues. CDR1 TSWWSYY and CDR2 QGS come from the germline V gene. Trimming took 4 bases from V and 0 from J; bases not matched to a gene: 12. CDR3 in amino acids: CALGGKGGWGMYTDKLIF. In DNA form, the CDR3 reads TGTGCTCTTGGGGGAAAAGGCGGCTGGGGGATGTACACCGATAAACTCATCTTT.

This clone was seen only a few times. A far larger clone is a single base away, which makes a read error likely. The chain uses TRDV2 and TRDJ1, with 12 bases that match TRDD3. Unmatched junction bases numbered 19, after V lost 6 bases and J lost 3 bases. CDR3 length: 19 amino acids. CDR1 is GEAIGNYY, CDR2 EKD, per germline. This CDR3 reads CACNDLGDTRTPDADKLIF. In nucleotides, the CDR3 is TGTGCCTGTAACGACCTGGGGGATACGCGGACTCCGGACGCCGATAAACTCATCTTT.

This clone has only one observation. It differs at one base from a far larger clone, so likely a read error. The chain is built from TRDV2 and TRDJ1; TRDD3 agrees at 9 bases. Per the germline V gene, CDR1 is GEAIGNYY and CDR2 is EKD. The CDR3 contains 19 residues. The CDR3 loop is CACDTVDWGSPRQEDKPIF. The DNA for the CDR3 is TGTGCCTGTGACACCGTCGACTGGGGGAGCCCAAGACAAGAGGATAAACCCATCTTT.

By proportion, this clone is large. V and J are TRDV1 and TRDJ2, with 10 nucleotides matching TRDD3. CDR1 is TSWWSYY, CDR2 QGS, per germline. V was clipped by 2 bases and J by 3 bases; unmatched bases: 18. The CDR3 has 21 residues. The CDR3 reads CALGELGFLRYWGILTAQLFF. The CDR3 DNA sequence: TGTGCTCTTGGGGAATTGGGGTTCCTACGGTACTGGGGGATTCTGACAGCACAACTCTTCTTT.

Concerning this clone itself: The TCRdb record carries a much larger clone's protein, which differs from this DNA's translation at residue 11; a read error is the likely cause, and the protein listed here is the DNA translation. V is TRDV2 and J is TRDJ2; 13 positions match TRDD3. V dropped 3 bases and J dropped 9; count of bases not matched to a gene: 6. The CDR3 contains 15 residues. Germline V gene sequence: CDR1 GEAIGNYY, CDR2 EKD. The CDR3 DNA sequence: TGTGCCTGTGACGTACTGGGGGATACGAAAACACAACTCTTCTTT. Amino acids: CACDVLGDTKTQLFF.

A remark on this clone: This may come from a read error, since a much larger clone is one base off. The chain links TRDV2 to TRDJ1, with D unclear. In germline, CDR1 is GEAIGNYY, CDR2 EKD. V gave up 1 base and J gave up 0 bases, with 8 bases separating them. The CDR3 extends over 14 amino acids. The CDR3, as DNA: TGTGCCTGTGACACTGGGAGGTACACCGATAAACTCATCTTT. Protein product: CACDTGRYTDKLIF.

Note on this clone: The protein TCRdb gives is from a much larger clone and does not agree with this DNA's translation at residue 3, likely a read error; the protein shown here comes from the DNA. The chain carries TRDV2 and TRDJ2; 11 nucleotides line up with TRDD3. The CDR3 covers 17 residues. Per the germline V gene, CDR1 is GEAIGNYY and CDR2 is EKD. DNA for the CDR3: TGTGCCGGTGACCCCGTTTGGGGGATACGCGATACAGCACAACTCTTCTTT. Its translation: CAGDPVWGIRDTAQLFF.

Judged by abundance, this clone is large. Other DNA sequences in the same sample also yield this CDR3. The V and J genes are TRDV2 and TRDJ1, with TRDD3 matching 7 bases. With 0 bases clipped from V and 0 bases from J, the junction kept 12 bases outside the gene matches. There are 18 residues in the CDR3. Germline lookup yields CDR1 GEAIGNYY and CDR2 EKD. The CDR3 DNA reads TGTGCCTGTGACACCGTGGGCCGGGGGATCGAGTACACCGATAAACTCATCTTT. Amino acids: CACDTVGRGIEYTDKLIF.

Turning to this clone: A much larger clone differs by one base, so this may be a read error. The chain carries TRDV2 and TRDJ3, with D possibly matching TRDD3 (5 bases). Germline V gene data show CDR1 as GEAIGNYY and CDR2 as EKD. V was shortened by 3 bases and J by 2 bases, with 19 bases between the two germline ends. The CDR3 totals 19 residues. The CDR3 is CACDAGGYKGTWDTRQMFF. CDR3 DNA: TGTGCCTGTGACGCCGGCGGATATAAGGGGACCTGGGACACCCGACAGATGTTTTTC.

Only a few counts were recorded for this clone. One end of the junction fails to match germline, which may point to a read error. The rearrangement joins TRDV2 to TRDJ3; 8 bases align to TRDD3. The CDR3 runs to 16 residues. CDR1 and CDR2 from the germline V gene are GEAIGNYY and EKD. The CDR3 protein is CACDLGGSRDTRQMFF. The CDR3 DNA sequence: TGTGCCTGTGACCTTGGGGGATCCCGGGACACCCGACAGATGTTCTTC.

This clone is labeled large (0.1 to 1%). V and J are TRDV2 and TRDJ1; the match to TRDD3 covers 8 bases. Germline CDR1 and CDR2: GEAIGNYY and EKD. This CDR3 has 14 amino acids. Trimming took 1 base from V and 1 from J; bases not matched to a gene: 1. Written as DNA, the CDR3 is TGTGCCTGTGACACACTGGGGGCCACCGATAAACTCATCTTT. It encodes CACDTLGATDKLIF.

Only a few counts were recorded for this clone. A much larger clone lies one base from this, so it may be a read error. This specimen includes other DNA sequences encoding the same CDR3. CDR3 sequence reads: CACDTGGPTAQLFF. CDR3 nucleotide sequence: TGTGCCTGCGACACTGGGGGCCCGACAGCACAACTCTTCTTT. The chain combines TRDV2 with TRDJ2, with 8 bases aligning to TRDD3. Germline CDR1 and CDR2: GEAIGNYY and EKD. The CDR3 is 14 residues long.

This clone appeared a few times. A much larger clone differs by one base, so this may be a read error. The chain is built from TRDV2 and TRDJ3; D is uncertain. The CDR3 loop spans 18 amino acids. Germline values: CDR1 GEAIGNYY, CDR2 EKD. Trimming pared 3 bases from V and 0 bases from J, leaving 14 bases between. This CDR3 is CACDPPTASSWDTRQMFF. CDR3 nucleotides: TGTGCCTGTGACCCACCCACTGCGAGCTCCTGGGACACCCGACAGATGTTTTTC.

This clone was seen only a few times. Just one base apart from a much larger clone, this may be a read error. The V and J genes are TRDV2 and TRDJ3; the match to TRDD3 covers 8 bases. V was pared by 1 base and J by 0 bases, with 10 bases of the junction left unmatched. Germline V gene sequence: CDR1 GEAIGNYY, CDR2 EKD. This CDR3 spans 20 amino acids. The CDR3 bases are TGTGCCTGTGACACGGTGGGGGATTCGGGTGGCTCCTGGGACACCCGACAGATGTTTTTC. Translating gives CACDTVGDSGGSWDTRQMFF.

This clone was observed a handful of times. Only one base separates this from a far larger clonotype, so it likely reflects a read error. The rearrangement joins TRDV2 to TRDJ3; 10 bases align to TRDD3. Germline CDR1 GEAIGNYY, CDR2 EKD. There are 18 residues in the CDR3. With 0 bases clipped from V and 2 bases from J, the junction kept 3 bases outside the gene matches. The DNA of the CDR3 is TGTGCCTGTGACACCGTACTGGGGGATCCCTGGGACACCCGACAGATGTTTTTC. It is translated as CACDTVLGDPWDTRQMFF.

By sample fraction, this clone is large. The gene calls are TRDV2 and TRDJ3; TRDD3 matches 8 bases. Germline CDR1 is GEAIGNYY and CDR2 is EKD. The CDR3 runs to 17 residues. Trimming removed 0 bases from V and 0 bases from J; junction bases left unmatched: 0. CDR3 in amino acids: CACDTWGISWDTRQMFF. In nucleotides, the CDR3 is TGTGCCTGTGACACCTGGGGGATCTCCTGGGACACCCGACAGATGTTTTTC.

This clone is labeled large. The V and J genes are TRDV2 and TRDJ3, with D maybe TRDD3 (6 bases). Between the trimmed V and J ends, which lost 4 bases and 0 bases, there was a span of 18 bases. This CDR3 comprises 19 residues. Germline V gives CDR1 GEAIGNYY, CDR2 EKD. The CDR3 nucleotides are TGTGCCTGTGATCATGTGGGGGGCCCGAGCTCCTGGGACACCCGACAGATGTTTTTC. This codes for CACDHVGGPSSWDTRQMFF.